These 32 T cell receptor beta chains originate from one sample sequenced in a study of T cells in Graves' hyperthyroidism and ophthalmopathy. TCR beta CDR3 sequences were amplified from RNA transcripts. The HTBI primer set drove a first-round RT-PCR of the TCR CDR3. TCRdb processed the multiplex PCR reads anew with MiXCR; each CDR3 protein has one entry. The sample holds hundreds of thousands of distinct CDR3 sequences; 15% to 18% are singletons and the top ten take about 30%. The sequenced sample consisted of blood. Receptor source: a young woman with Graves' hyperthyroidism that later progressed to Graves' ophthalmopathy.

This clonotype turned up a few times. The chain recombines TRBV29-1 with TRBJ1-1; D remains ambiguous. In germline, CDR1 is SQVTM, CDR2 ANQGSEA. The CDR3 runs to 10 residues. Trimming pared 7 bases from V and 6 bases from J, leaving 9 bases between. CDR3 bases: TGCAGCGACCAAGACCCTGAAGCTTTCTTT. This translates into CSDQDPEAFF.

This clonotype was recorded at least ten times. The chain combines TRBV12-3 or TRBV12-4 with TRBJ2-1; D may correspond to TRBD1 or TRBD2 (5 bases each). V was shortened by 6 bases and J by 8 bases, with 20 bases between the two germline ends. The length of the CDR3 is 15 residues. The CDR3 DNA reads as TGTGCCAGCAGGGCCGGGGCCGGTTGGACCCATGAGCAGTTCTTC. Its translation is CASRAGAGWTHEQFF.

In its sample, this clonotype was seen a few times. The chain uses TRBV19 and TRBJ1-5; D not resolved. V lost 0 bases to trimming and J lost 2 bases, with 14 bases between them. The CDR3 extends over 17 amino acids. From germline, CDR1 is LNHDA and CDR2 SQIVND (reference sequence). The CDR3 DNA is TGTGCCAGTAGTATAGATTGGAGTTGGAGGGGCAATCAGCCCCAGCATTTT. Translated, it gives CASSIDWSWRGNQPQHF.

This clonotype was counted many times. The genes are TRBV7-8 and TRBJ2-3; 8 nucleotides line up with TRBD2. V shed 1 base, J shed 0 bases, and the junction held 3 bases outside the gene matches. This CDR3 region has 16 residues. Germline V lookup: CDR1 SGHVS, CDR2 FQNEAQ. The CDR3 DNA is TGTGCCAGCAGCTTAGGTAGCGGGATAAGCACAGATACGCAGTATTTT. Protein product: CASSLGSGISTDTQYF. Supplemented by reference TRBV7-8 and TRBJ2-3, the full variable domain reads GAGVSQSPRYKVAKRGQDVALRCDPISGHVSLFWYQQALGQGPEFLTYFQNEAQLDKSGLPSDRFFAERPEGSVSTLKIQRTQQEDSAVYLCASSLGSGISTDTQYFGPGTRLTVL.

The rearrangement joins TRBV5-4 to TRBJ1-2, with a possible D match to TRBD1 (5 bases). This CDR3 has 14 amino acids. The germline V gene has CDR1 SGHNT and CDR2 YYREEE (reference sequence). V gave up 5 bases and J gave up 0 bases, with 11 bases separating them. Written as DNA, the CDR3 is TGTGCCAGCAGTCCGGGGGTGGCTAACTATGGCTACACCTTC. Amino acids: CASSPGVANYGYTF. Drawing the rest from reference TRBV5-4 and TRBJ1-2, the complete variable domain is ETGVTQSPTHLIKTRGQQVTLRCSSQSGHNTVSWYQQALGQGPQFIFQYYREEENGRGNFPPRFSGLQFPNYSSELNVNALELDDSALYLCASSPGVANYGYTFGSGTRLTVV.

This chain uses TRBV19 with TRBJ1-2; 8 nucleotides match TRBD1. Germline values: CDR1 LNHDA, CDR2 SQIVND (reference sequence). V lost 6 bases and J lost 7; bases outside the gene matches: 10. The CDR3 spans 14 residues. CDR3 region: CASRATGEVGGYTF. As DNA, the CDR3 is TGTGCCAGTAGGGCGACAGGGGAGGTCGGTGGCTACACCTTC.

This clonotype was seen many times. V usage is TRBV5-8 and J usage is TRBJ2-7, with 7 positions matching TRBD2. V lost 3 bases and J lost 2; bases outside the gene matches: 5. The CDR3 totals 14 residues. The germline gives CDR1 SGHTS, CDR2 YDEGEE. This CDR3 is CASSSRLAPYEQYF. The CDR3 DNA reads TGTGCCAGCAGCTCCAGACTAGCACCCTACGAGCAGTACTTC.

The sample holds a few counts of this clonotype. In nucleotides, the CDR3 is TGCGCCAGCAGCTTTTTCACAGGGAAAGAGACCCAGTACTTC. It is translated as CASSFFTGKETQYF. The V gene is TRBV5-1, the J gene TRBJ2-5, with a tentative D call TRBD1 (6 bases). From germline, CDR1 is SGHRS and CDR2 YFSETQ. The ends were cut back, 2 bases at V and 3 bases at J, with 11 bases in the middle. The CDR3 sequence is 14 residues long.

In this sample, this clonotype turned up many times. The J gene is TRBJ2-7, the V gene TRBV20-1; 12 nucleotides agree with TRBD1. The ends lost 0 bases at V and 6 bases at J; junction bases unmatched: 6. This CDR3 comprises 15 residues. The V gene's germline CDR1 is DFQATT and CDR2 SNEGSKA (reference sequence). DNA of the CDR3: TGCAGTGCTAGAGACTCTGGGACAGGGGGCGGCGAGCAGTACTTC. Translation: CSARDSGTGGGEQYF.

The gene calls are TRBV7-2 and TRBJ2-5, with 13 bases aligning to TRBD2. The CDR3 is made up of 17 amino acids. V was clipped by 0 bases and J by 0 bases; unmatched bases: 1. Germline values: CDR1 SGHTA, CDR2 FQGNSA. The CDR3 loop is CASSLALAGGYQETQYF. The DNA for the CDR3 is TGTGCCAGCAGCTTAGCACTAGCGGGAGGGTACCAAGAGACCCAGTACTTC.

This clonotype has ten or more counts. The gene calls are TRBV11-2 and TRBJ2-7; 10 nucleotides match TRBD1. Germline values: CDR1 SGHAT, CDR2 FQNNGV. This CDR3 region has 15 residues. The V gene end was trimmed by 4 bases and the J gene end by 3 bases; junction bases not matched to a gene: 6. CDR3 in amino acids: CASSSGQGLVYEQYF. Here the CDR3 DNA reads TGTGCCAGCAGCTCGGGACAGGGGCTAGTCTACGAGCAGTACTTC.

The sample holds a few counts of this clonotype. The J gene is TRBJ2-7, the V gene TRBV20-1; tentatively, D is TRBD2 (6 bases). The CDR3 extends over 15 amino acids. Germline V gene lookup returns CDR1 DFQATT and CDR2 SNEGSKA (reference sequence). Trimming removed 0 bases at V and 4 bases at J, with 16 bases between. The CDR3 bases are TGCAGTGCTAGAGATCCCCAGGGTGGGGGGTACGAGCAGTACTTC. This gives the protein CSARDPQGGGYEQYF.

This clonotype appeared a few times. The chain recombines TRBV19 with TRBJ1-1, with TRBD1 matching over 9 bases. This CDR3 is 12 amino acids long. Germline V gene data show CDR1 as LNHDA and CDR2 as SQIVND (reference sequence). The J segment lost 10 bases and the V segment lost 9 bases, leaving 9 bases of the junction unmatched. The chain's CDR3 is CASFTGGSGAFF. In DNA form, the CDR3 reads TGTGCCAGCTTTACAGGGGGCTCTGGAGCTTTCTTT.

At least ten counts were recorded for this clonotype. The chain employs TRBV10-2 and TRBJ2-1; the D gene is possibly TRBD2 (6 bases). The CDR3 contains 13 residues. The V end lost 8 bases, the J end lost 13 bases, and 21 bases lay between the germline ends. Per the germline V gene, CDR1 is WSHSY and CDR2 is SAAADI. The CDR3 DNA reads TGCGCCAGCCACTCCGGCTCTAGCGAAGCCCAGTTCTTC. This gives the protein CASHSGSSEAQFF.

This clonotype has ten or more counts. The chain uses TRBV24-1 and TRBJ1-2; TRBD1 agrees at 9 bases. Trimming removed 3 bases from V and 3 bases from J; junction bases left unmatched: 4. CDR1 and CDR2 from the germline V gene are KGHDR and SFDVKD. The CDR3 totals 15 residues. In DNA form, the CDR3 reads TGTGCCACCAGTGATCCCGGACAGGGGTACTATGGCTACACCTTC. The encoded protein is CATSDPGQGYYGYTF.

In this sample, this clonotype turned up many times. V is TRBV10-3 and J is TRBJ1-2; D call uncertain. Germline V gene data show CDR1 as ENHRY and CDR2 as SYGVKD. V was trimmed by 3 bases and J by 4 bases, leaving 12 bases between them. The CDR3 is 14 amino acids. CDR3 sequence: CAISDSGVSYGYTF. In nucleotides, the CDR3 is TGTGCCATCAGTGATTCCGGAGTGTCCTATGGCTACACCTTC.

The sample holds many counts of this clonotype. The chain combines TRBV28 with TRBJ2-1; 9 bases map to TRBD1. This CDR3 has 15 amino acids. CDR1 is MDHEN, CDR2 SYDVKM, per germline. Trimming took 0 bases from V and 7 from J; bases not matched to a gene: 4. The CDR3 region has the DNA TGTGCCAGCAGTTTATGGGCGACAGGGGGGAATGAGCAGTTCTTC. It codes for CASSLWATGGNEQFF.

This clonotype was counted many times. The gene calls are TRBV28 and TRBJ2-7; TRBD2 matches at 14 bases. CDR1 MDHEN and CDR2 SYDVKM come from the germline V gene. This CDR3 comprises 16 residues. Trimming cost V 7 bases and J 7 bases; bases outside gene matches: 12. This CDR3 is CASTLPGTSGSREQYF. The DNA of the CDR3 is TGTGCCAGCACCCTACCCGGGACTAGCGGGAGCCGGGAGCAGTACTTC.

This clonotype was seen at least ten times. The CDR3 coding sequence is TGTGCCAGCAGCTTAGTCAGGGGGGGATCCTACGAGCAGTACTTC. It codes for CASSLVRGGSYEQYF. The rearrangement links TRBV11-2 to TRBJ2-7; D might be TRBD1 or TRBD2, each matching 7 bases. The CDR3 is made up of 15 amino acids. The germline gives CDR1 SGHAT, CDR2 FQNNGV. The V end lost 1 base, the J end lost 1 base, and 11 bases lay between the germline ends.

As to this clonotype: A read error may explain this, as a much larger clone is one base away. The V gene is TRBV12-5, the J gene TRBJ2-1; no firm D call. Germline CDR1 is LGHNT and CDR2 is FRNRAP. The CDR3 runs 16 residues. Trimming removed 2 bases from V and 2 bases from J, with 13 bases in between. CDR3 nucleotide sequence: TGTGCTAGTGGTTTGAAGAGGTCACCCCCCTACAATGAGCAGTTCTTC. Its translation is CASGLKRSPPYNEQFF.

This clonotype was recorded many times. The genes are TRBV11-2 and TRBJ2-5; 7 nucleotides line up with TRBD2. Germline values: CDR1 SGHAT, CDR2 FQNNGV. J was trimmed by 7 bases and V by 3 bases; bases with no gene match: 17. This CDR3 region has 17 residues. The CDR3 sequence is CASSLGGVASPRGTQYF. In DNA, the CDR3 is TGTGCCAGCAGCTTGGGGGGGGTGGCTAGCCCCCGCGGGACCCAGTACTTC.

The table lists this clonotype with a few counts. The chain carries TRBV18 and TRBJ1-6; 10 bases line up with TRBD1. Germline V gene sequence: CDR1 KGHSH, CDR2 LQKENI. The CDR3 covers 16 residues. Losses at the gene ends were 4 bases for V and 10 bases for J; bases not matched to a gene: 10. As DNA, the CDR3 is TGTGCCAGCTCACGGGGACAGGGGTTGAAGAAATCACCCCTCCACTTT. This sequence encodes CASSRGQGLKKSPLHF. Full variable domain (outside the CDR3, taken from reference TRBV18 and TRBJ1-6): NAGVMQNPRHLVRRRGQEARLRCSPMKGHSHVYWYRQLPEEGLKFMVYLQKENIIDESGMPKERFSAEFPKEGPSILRIQQVVRGDSAAYFCASSRGQGLKKSPLHFGNGTRLTVT.

This clonotype was observed at least ten times. The genes are TRBV5-1 and TRBJ1-2, with D unclear. This CDR3 is built from 14 residues. Germline V gives CDR1 SGHRS, CDR2 YFSETQ. The V end lost 4 bases, the J end lost 5 bases, and 15 bases lay between the germline ends. The CDR3 here is CASSLADPGYGYTF. The CDR3 coding sequence is TGCGCCAGCAGCCTAGCCGACCCGGGGTATGGCTACACCTTC.

The chain uses TRBV29-1 and TRBJ2-7; D not resolved. CDR1 is SQVTM and CDR2 is ANQGSEA in the germline V gene. V was clipped by 3 bases and J by 2 bases, with 5 bases between them. This CDR3 has 11 residues. The DNA of the CDR3 is TGCAGCGTTGACACCGCCTACGAGCAGTACTTC. Translating gives CSVDTAYEQYF.

In its sample, this clonotype was seen a few times. A read error may account for a junction end that differs from germline. The chain recombines TRBV5-1 with TRBJ2-2; 13 nucleotides match TRBD2. CDR1 SGHRS and CDR2 YFSETQ come from the germline V gene. The CDR3 is 16 residues long. This chain's CDR3 is CARSPGTSGKLGELFF. The DNA for the CDR3 is TGCGCCCGCAGCCCAGGGACTAGCGGGAAGTTAGGGGAGCTGTTTTTT.

In this sample, this clonotype turned up many times. The chain employs TRBV2 and TRBJ2-1, with D possibly called TRBD1 or TRBD2 (6 bases each). The V gene's germline CDR1 is SNHLY and CDR2 FYNNEI. The CDR3 loop spans 15 amino acids. Trimming pared 7 bases from V and 2 bases from J, leaving 15 bases between. This CDR3 is CASMVRRGAYNEQFF. CDR3 nucleotides: TGTGCCAGCATGGTCCGGAGGGGGGCCTACAATGAGCAGTTCTTC.

This clonotype was detected many times. The chain couples TRBV28 to TRBJ1-5, with TRBD1 matching over 9 bases. Germline V CDR1 and CDR2: MDHEN, SYDVKM. The CDR3 runs to 18 residues. The junction had 17 bases not matched to a gene; V was cut back by 5 bases and J by 6 bases. Written as DNA, the CDR3 is TGTGCCAGCAGTCTACAGAACAGGGGGCGCAAAGAACGTCAGCCCCAGCATTTT. The encoded protein is CASSLQNRGRKERQPQHF.

This clonotype was counted ten times or more. The chain employs TRBV28 and TRBJ2-1; TRBD2 aligns across 10 bases. This CDR3 has 16 residues. Germline assignment: CDR1 MDHEN and CDR2 SYDVKM. V lost 6 bases to trimming and J lost 6 bases; unmatched junction nucleotides: 11. The DNA for the CDR3 is TGTGCCAGCAGACATTCGCCTAGCGGGGGTGGCAATGAGCAGTTCTTC. Translating gives CASRHSPSGGGNEQFF. Full variable domain (rest looked up from reference TRBV28 and TRBJ2-1): DVKVTQSSRYLVKRTGEKVFLECVQDMDHENMFWYRQDPGLGLRLIYFSYDVKMKEKGDIPEGYSVSREKKERFSLILESASTNQTSMYLCASRHSPSGGGNEQFFGPGTRLTVL.

There are many counts of this clonotype. Its ends do not fully match the called genes, so a read error is possible. V and J are TRBV10-3 and TRBJ1-1; 8 nucleotides match TRBD1. CDR1 and CDR2 from the germline V gene are ENHRY and SYGVKD. CDR3 size: 14 residues. CDR3 DNA: TGTGCCATCACTGAGGACAGGGCGGGCACTGAAGCTTTCTTT. It codes for CAITEDRAGTEAFF.

This clonotype was picked up a small number of times. Given a much more abundant clone one base away, this may be a read error. The rearrangement joins TRBV13 to TRBJ2-7, with D possibly called TRBD1 or TRBD2 (5 bases each). The germline V gene has CDR1 PRHDT and CDR2 FYEKMQ (reference sequence). The length of the CDR3 is 15 residues. DNA of the CDR3: TGTGCCAGCAGCTTGGGGGTCGACAGTCCCTACGAGCGGTACTTC. The encoded protein is CASSLGVDSPYERYF. The whole variable domain, remainder taken from reference TRBV13 and TRBJ2-7, is AAGVIQSPRHLIKEKRETATLKCYPIPRHDTVYWYQQGPGQDPQFLISFYEKMQSDKGSIPDRFSAQQFSDYHSELNMSSLELGDSALYFCASSLGVDSPYERYFGPGTRLTVT.

The gene calls are TRBV7-8 and TRBJ2-1; tentatively, D is TRBD2 (5 bases). Trimming pared 4 bases from V and 2 bases from J, leaving 18 bases between. Per germline, CDR1 SGHVS and CDR2 FQNEAQ. The CDR3 totals 17 residues. CDR3 sequence: CASSCEGGFSAYNEQFF. The CDR3 nucleotides are TGTGCCAGCAGCTGCGAGGGCGGGTTTTCGGCCTACAATGAGCAGTTCTTC. Together with reference TRBV7-8 and TRBJ2-1, the CDR3 gives the full variable domain: GAGVSQSPRYKVAKRGQDVALRCDPISGHVSLFWYQQALGQGPEFLTYFQNEAQLDKSGLPSDRFFAERPEGSVSTLKIQRTQQEDSAVYLCASSCEGGFSAYNEQFFGPGTRLTVL.

There are a few counts of this clonotype. Here the CDR3 reads CSASRRVGITEAFF. Here the CDR3 DNA reads TGCAGTGCTAGTCGGAGGGTTGGGATCACTGAAGCTTTCTTT. The chain couples TRBV20-1 to TRBJ1-1; unclear D gene. In germline, CDR1 is DFQATT, CDR2 SNEGSKA (reference sequence). The germline V and J ends were trimmed by 3 bases and 4 bases, with 15 bases remaining between them. The CDR3 is 14 residues long.